This T cell receptor beta chain was recovered during a study of blood T cell repertoires in COVID-19. For the study at large: COVID-19 samples from acute and convalescent phases originated in the United States, Italy and Spain. PBMCs, B-cell-depleted T cells, or T cells provided the cDNA or gDNA that made up the material.

This clone was seen ten or more times. Under the authors' procedure: Quantification of nucleated cells was approximated via reference gene primer amplification. Assay used: immunoSEQ multiplex PCR; TCRdb lists only in-frame clones, some missing. The DNA was the basis for D and trimming; V, J and clone size are from that table. In the table there are 75,000 to 80,000 clones, about 88% of which are singletons. Germline V lookup: CDR1 SGHDN, CDR2 FVKESK. This CDR3 has 16 residues. V lost 0 bases to trimming and J lost 4 bases; unmatched junction nucleotides: 4. The sequence was collected from a human donor in a cohort sampled during active COVID-19. The sample taken for sequencing was peripheral blood. The chain employs TRBV14 and TRBJ2-2; 8 bases line up with TRBD1. CDR3 DNA: TGTGCCAGCAGCCAAGAGGACAGGGCGAGCACCGGGGAGCTGTTTTTT. Residues: CASSQEDRASTGELFF.